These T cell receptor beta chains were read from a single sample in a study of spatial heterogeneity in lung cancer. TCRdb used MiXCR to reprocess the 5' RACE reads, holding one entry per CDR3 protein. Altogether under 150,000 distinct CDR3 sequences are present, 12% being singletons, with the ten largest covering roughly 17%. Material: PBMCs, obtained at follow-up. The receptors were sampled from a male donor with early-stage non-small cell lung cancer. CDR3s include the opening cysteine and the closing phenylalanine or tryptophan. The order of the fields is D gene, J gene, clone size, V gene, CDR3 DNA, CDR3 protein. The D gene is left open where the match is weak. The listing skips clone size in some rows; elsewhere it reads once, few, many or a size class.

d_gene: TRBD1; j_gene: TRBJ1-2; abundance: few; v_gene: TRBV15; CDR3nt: TGTGCCACCAGCAGAGATCCAGGGGGCGACTATGGCTACACCTTC; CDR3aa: CATSRDPGGDYGYTF
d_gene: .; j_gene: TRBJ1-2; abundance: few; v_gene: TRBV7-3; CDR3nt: TGTGCCAGCAGCTTAAATGCAGGAAACTATGGCTACACCTTC; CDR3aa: CASSLNAGNYGYTF
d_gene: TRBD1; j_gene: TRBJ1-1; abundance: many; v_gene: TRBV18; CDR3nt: TGTGCCAGCTCACCACCGAACCACAGGGGAGGTACTGAAGCTTTCTTT; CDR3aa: CASSPPNHRGGTEAFF
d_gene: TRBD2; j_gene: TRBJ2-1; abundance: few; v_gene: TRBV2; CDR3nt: TGTGCCAGCAGAGATAGCGGGGGGTCCTACAATGAGCAGTTCTTC; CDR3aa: CASRDSGGSYNEQFF
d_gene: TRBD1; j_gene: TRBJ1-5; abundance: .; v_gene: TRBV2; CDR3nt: TGTGCCAGCAGTCTCCAGACAGGGACAATCAATCAGCCCCAGCATTTT; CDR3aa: CASSLQTGTINQPQHF
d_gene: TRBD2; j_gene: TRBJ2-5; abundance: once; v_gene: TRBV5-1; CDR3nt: TGCGCCAGCAAGACTAGCGGGGGGAACCAAGAGACCCAGTACTTC; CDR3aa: CASKTSGGNQETQYF
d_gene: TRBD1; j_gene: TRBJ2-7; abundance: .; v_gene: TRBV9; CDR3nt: TGTGCCAGCAGCACCAGACAGGGGGCCGGCTACGAGCAGTACTTC; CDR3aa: CASSTRQGAGYEQYF
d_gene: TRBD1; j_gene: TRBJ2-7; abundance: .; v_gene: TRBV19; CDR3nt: TGTGCCAGTAGTAAGACCTCCTTAGGGACAGGGGGCCTCGAGCAGTACTTC; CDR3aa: CASSKTSLGTGGLEQYF
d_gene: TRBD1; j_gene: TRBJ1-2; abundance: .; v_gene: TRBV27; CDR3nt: TGTGCCAGCAGTAAACAGGGGAGGGTTGGCTATGGCTACACCTTC; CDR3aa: CASSKQGRVGYGYTF
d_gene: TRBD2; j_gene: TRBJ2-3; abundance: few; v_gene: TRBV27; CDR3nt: TGTGCCAGCGGTCGTCGACTAGCGGGGGGAAACTACCTCACAGATACGCAGTATTTT; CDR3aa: CASGRRLAGGNYLTDTQYF
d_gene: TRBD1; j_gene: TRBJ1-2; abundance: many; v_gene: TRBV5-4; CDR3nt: TGTGCCAGCAGCTTAGGACAGGGCCTTGACTATGGCTACACCTTC; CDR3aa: CASSLGQGLDYGYTF
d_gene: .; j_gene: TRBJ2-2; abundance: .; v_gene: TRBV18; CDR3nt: TGTGCCAGCTCACCTCTAAGCCGGACAACGAACACCGGGGAGCTGTTTTTT; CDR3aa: CASSPLSRTTNTGELFF
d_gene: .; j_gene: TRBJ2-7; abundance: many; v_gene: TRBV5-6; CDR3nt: TGTGCCAGCAGCGAACTAACCCTCCAGGAGCAGTACTTC; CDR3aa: CASSELTLQEQYF
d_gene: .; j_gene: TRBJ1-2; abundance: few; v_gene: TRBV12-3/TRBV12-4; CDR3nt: TGTGCCAGCAGTTCGGACCACAACTATGGCTACACCTTC; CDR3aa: CASSSDHNYGYTF
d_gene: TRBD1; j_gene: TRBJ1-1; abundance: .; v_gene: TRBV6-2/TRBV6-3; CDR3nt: TGTGCCAGCAGAAGCCACGGGACAGGGAGAACTGAAGCTTTCTTT; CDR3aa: CASRSHGTGRTEAFF
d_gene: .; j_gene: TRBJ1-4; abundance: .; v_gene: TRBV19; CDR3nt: TGTGCCAGTTCAGAACTTAATGAAAAACTGTTTTTT; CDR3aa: CASSELNEKLFF
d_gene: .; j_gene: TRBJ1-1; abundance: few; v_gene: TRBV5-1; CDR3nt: TGCGCCAGCAGCTTGGAGGTGGCAGGGCAGAACACTGAAGCTTTCTTT; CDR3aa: CASSLEVAGQNTEAFF
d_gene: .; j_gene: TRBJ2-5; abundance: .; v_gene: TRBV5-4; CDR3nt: TGTGCCAGCAGCTTGGAGTCCGGGCACCAAATACGGGCCCAGTACTTC; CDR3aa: CASSLESGHQIRAQYF
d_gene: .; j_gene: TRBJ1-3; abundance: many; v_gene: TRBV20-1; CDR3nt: TGCAGTGCTAGAGAAGGTAGCAGGGTGGGTGGAAACACCATATATTTT; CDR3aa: CSAREGSRVGGNTIYF
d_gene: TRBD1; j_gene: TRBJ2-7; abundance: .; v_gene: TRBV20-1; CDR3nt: TGCAGTGCTAGAGACGCCGGGACAGGGGCCTACGAGCAGTACTTC; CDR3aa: CSARDAGTGAYEQYF
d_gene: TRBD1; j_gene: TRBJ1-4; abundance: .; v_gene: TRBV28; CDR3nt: TGTGCCAGCAGTCCCCGACAGGGAAGATCGCGGAAACTGTTTTTT; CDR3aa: CASSPRQGRSRKLFF
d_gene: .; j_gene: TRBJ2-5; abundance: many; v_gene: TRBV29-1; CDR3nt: TGCAGCGTTGACGTGGCGCAAGAGACCCAGTACTTC; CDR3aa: CSVDVAQETQYF
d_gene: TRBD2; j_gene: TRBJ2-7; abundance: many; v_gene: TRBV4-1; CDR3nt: TGCGCCAGCAGCCTCAAAGCGGGGAACGAGCAGTACTTC; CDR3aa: CASSLKAGNEQYF
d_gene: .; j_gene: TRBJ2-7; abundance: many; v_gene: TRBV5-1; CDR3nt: TGCGCCAGCTCAACCAAAAACGACGAGCAGTACTTC; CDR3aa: CASSTKNDEQYF
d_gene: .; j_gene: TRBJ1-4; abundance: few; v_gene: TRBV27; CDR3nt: TGTGCCAGCAGGCCACGGGGGACCTCAACTAATGAAAAACTGTTTTTT; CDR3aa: CASRPRGTSTNEKLFF
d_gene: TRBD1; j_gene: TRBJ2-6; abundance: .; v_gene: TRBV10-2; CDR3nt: TGCGCCAGCAGCCCCGGGACAGGGATCTCCTCTGGGGCCAACGTCCTGACTTTC; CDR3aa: CASSPGTGISSGANVLTF
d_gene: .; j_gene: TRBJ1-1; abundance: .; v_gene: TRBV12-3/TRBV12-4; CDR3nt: TGTGCCAGCAGCCTTCCGGGGACACTGAACACTGAAGCTTTCTTT; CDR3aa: CASSLPGTLNTEAFF
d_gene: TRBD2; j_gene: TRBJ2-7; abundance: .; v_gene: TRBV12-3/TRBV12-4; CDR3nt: TGTGCCAGCAGTTTAGGTAGCGGGGGCTACGAGCAGTACTTC; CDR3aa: CASSLGSGGYEQYF
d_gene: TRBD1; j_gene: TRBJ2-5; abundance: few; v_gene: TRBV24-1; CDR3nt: TGTGCCACCAGTGATCCCCCAGGGGGAAGGTACCAAGAGACCCAGTACTTC; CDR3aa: CATSDPPGGRYQETQYF
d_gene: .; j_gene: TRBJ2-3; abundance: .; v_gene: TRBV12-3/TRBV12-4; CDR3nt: TGTGCCAGCAGTCGGGGGTATACGCAGTATTTT; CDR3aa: CASSRGYTQYF
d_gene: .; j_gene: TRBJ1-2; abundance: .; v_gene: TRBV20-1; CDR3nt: TGCAGTGCTAGCCGGCCAGGGGACTATGGCTACACCTTC; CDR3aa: CSASRPGDYGYTF
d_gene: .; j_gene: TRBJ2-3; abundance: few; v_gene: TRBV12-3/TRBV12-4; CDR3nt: TGTGCCAGTGGGGAGACGGACCATAGGCAGTATTTT; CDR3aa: CASGETDHRQYF